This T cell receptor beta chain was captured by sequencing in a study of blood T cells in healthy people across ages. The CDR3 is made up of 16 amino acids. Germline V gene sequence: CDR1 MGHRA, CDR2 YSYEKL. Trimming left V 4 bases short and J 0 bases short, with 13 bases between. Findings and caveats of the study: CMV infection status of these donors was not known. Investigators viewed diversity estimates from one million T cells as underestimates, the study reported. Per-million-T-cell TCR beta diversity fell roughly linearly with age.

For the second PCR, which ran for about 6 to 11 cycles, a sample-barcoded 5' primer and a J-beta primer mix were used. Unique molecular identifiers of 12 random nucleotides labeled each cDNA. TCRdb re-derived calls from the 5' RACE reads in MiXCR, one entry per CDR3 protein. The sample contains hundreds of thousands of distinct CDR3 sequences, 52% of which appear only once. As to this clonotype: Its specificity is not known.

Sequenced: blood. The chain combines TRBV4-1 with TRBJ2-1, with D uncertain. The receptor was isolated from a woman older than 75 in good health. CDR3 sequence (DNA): TGCGCCAGCAGCCTCTCTCAAATGAGCTCCTACAATGAGCAGTTCTTC. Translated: CASSLSQMSSYNEQFF.